The rows below give T cell receptor beta chains drawn from one sample of a study of a mutant IDH1 vaccine in newly diagnosed glioma. Here immunoSEQ multiplex PCR was the method, and the copy in TCRdb shows in-frame clones only, minus some. This sample has around 44,000 clones, with more than 60% found just once. No antigen has been identified for these receptors. This specimen consisted of PBMCs, obtained from a glioma patient whose treatment included an IDH1 peptide vaccine. These receptors came from a man in his forties or fifties with glioma. CDR3s include the opening cysteine and the closing phenylalanine or tryptophan. The D gene is left open where the match is weak. Clone size is shown for a subset of rows, as once, few, many or a class of expanded clone.

DNA: TGCGCCAGCTCGCCAGGCGGGTTTGGAAACTATGGCTACACCTTC; CDR3: CASSPGGFGNYGYTF; size: NA; J: TRBJ1-2; D: NA; V: TRBV4-1
DNA: TGCGCCAGCAGCCAAGATTGGATAACTTATACAGATACGCAGTATTTT; CDR3: CASSQDWITYTDTQYF; size: NA; J: TRBJ2-3; D: NA; V: TRBV4-1
DNA: TGTGCCAGCAGCTTTAACAGGGGAGGGGAGACCCAGTACTTC; CDR3: CASSFNRGGETQYF; size: NA; J: TRBJ2-5; D: NA; V: TRBV5-4
DNA: TGCGCCAGCAGTGGGGGAGCGCTCTCTAGCACAGATACGCAGTATTTT; CDR3: CASSGGALSSTDTQYF; size: NA; J: TRBJ2-3; D: NA; V: TRBV5-1
DNA: TGTGCCAGCAGTGTCGAGGGGTCCCCCTACTACGAGCAGTACTTC; CDR3: CASSVEGSPYYEQYF; size: NA; J: TRBJ2-7; D: NA; V: TRBV6-5
DNA: TGCGCCAGCAGCTTGGCACAGAGTAGGGAGACCCAGTACTTC; CDR3: CASSLAQSRETQYF; size: NA; J: TRBJ2-5; D: NA; V: TRBV5-1
DNA: TGTGCCAGCAGCAGAGGGGGTAGCGGGGGGCTTAACACCGGGGAGCTGTTTTTT; CDR3: CASSRGGSGGLNTGELFF; size: NA; J: TRBJ2-2; D: TRBD2; V: TRBV9
DNA: TGTGCCAGCGGGCACCGGGTCGGAGCTTTCTTT; CDR3: CASGHRVGAFF; size: NA; J: TRBJ1-1; D: NA; V: TRBV7-8
DNA: TGTGCCAGCAGTTACGTCGGGACCCCCTACGAGCAGTACTTC; CDR3: CASSYVGTPYEQYF; size: NA; J: TRBJ2-7; D: NA; V: TRBV6-6
DNA: TGTGCCTGGAGTCCTTGGGGTAGCACAGATACGCAGTATTTT; CDR3: CAWSPWGSTDTQYF; size: NA; J: TRBJ2-3; D: NA; V: TRBV30
DNA: TGTGCCAGCAGCCTCGGACAGAACACCGGGGAGCTGTTTTTT; CDR3: CASSLGQNTGELFF; size: few; J: TRBJ2-2; D: NA; V: TRBV7-9
DNA: TGTGCCAGCAGTTCCTCCGACAGCACTGAAGCTTTCTTT; CDR3: CASSSSDSTEAFF; size: NA; J: TRBJ1-1; D: NA; V: TRBV6-5
DNA: TGTGCCTGGAGTCCCGGGCAGAATAGCAATCAGCCCCAGCATTTT; CDR3: CAWSPGQNSNQPQHF; size: NA; J: TRBJ1-5; D: NA; V: TRBV30
DNA: TGTGCCAGCAGTTTAGGGATTAGGGGAAGCTCCTATAATTCACCCCTCCACTTT; CDR3: CASSLGIRGSSYNSPLHF; size: NA; J: TRBJ1-6; D: NA; V: TRBV27
DNA: TGCAGTGCTAATCGGGAGACCCAGTACTTC; CDR3: CSANRETQYF; size: NA; J: TRBJ2-5; D: NA; V: TRBV20-1
DNA: TGTGCCAGCAGCTCGACAGGGGGCCCTGAAGCTTTCTTT; CDR3: CASSSTGGPEAFF; size: NA; J: TRBJ1-1; D: TRBD1; V: TRBV5-4
DNA: TGTGCCAGCAGTTACCCCGGGGCCTGGGCTGAAGCTTTCTTT; CDR3: CASSYPGAWAEAFF; size: NA; J: TRBJ1-1; D: NA; V: TRBV6-5
DNA: TGTGCCAGCAGTGATCGGGCACAGGGGGTACTGCCCCAGCATTTT; CDR3: CASSDRAQGVLPQHF; size: NA; J: TRBJ1-5; D: TRBD1; V: TRBV2
DNA: TGTGCCAGCAGTGACAGGGCCTACGAGCAGTACTTC; CDR3: CASSDRAYEQYF; size: few; J: TRBJ2-7; D: TRBD1; V: TRBV27
DNA: TGTGCCAGCAGCTCAAGACAGGGCGGCACTGAAGCTTTCTTT; CDR3: CASSSRQGGTEAFF; size: NA; J: TRBJ1-1; D: TRBD1; V: TRBV7-9
DNA: TGTGCCACCAGCGTGAGCGGGCCCGCCACAGATACGCAGTATTTT; CDR3: CATSVSGPATDTQYF; size: NA; J: TRBJ2-3; D: NA; V: TRBV15
DNA: TGCGCCAGCAGCTTGGCCGGGACAGGGGGCAATGAGCAGTTCTTC; CDR3: CASSLAGTGGNEQFF; size: NA; J: TRBJ2-1; D: TRBD1; V: TRBV5-1
DNA: TGTGCCTGGAGTAGTCTACAGGCACAAGAGACCCAGTACTTC; CDR3: CAWSSLQAQETQYF; size: NA; J: TRBJ2-5; D: NA; V: TRBV30
DNA: TGTGCCACCAGCAGAGAGGGGCGCGGCTATGGCTACACCTTC; CDR3: CATSREGRGYGYTF; size: NA; J: TRBJ1-2; D: NA; V: TRBV15
DNA: TGCGCCAGCAGCTTGGATCGGGACACCATATATTTT; CDR3: CASSLDRDTIYF; size: NA; J: TRBJ1-3; D: NA; V: TRBV5-1
DNA: TGTGCCACCCGTGGCGTGGGTAATTCACCCCTCCACTTT; CDR3: CATRGVGNSPLHF; size: NA; J: TRBJ1-6; D: NA; V: TRBV15
DNA: TGTGCCAGCAGCATGGGGAGAACCTCTGGAAACACCATATATTTT; CDR3: CASSMGRTSGNTIYF; size: NA; J: TRBJ1-3; D: NA; V: TRBV6-1
DNA: TGTGCCAGTAGTCCTGGGGACAGAAATTCACCCCTCCACTTT; CDR3: CASSPGDRNSPLHF; size: once; J: TRBJ1-6; D: TRBD1; V: TRBV19
DNA: TGTGCCAGCAGTTACTCGATGGGCCACACTGAAGCTTTCTTT; CDR3: CASSYSMGHTEAFF; size: NA; J: TRBJ1-1; D: NA; V: TRBV6-5
DNA: TGTGCCTCCTCGTTAGGGGAAAGGTACGAGCAGTACTTC; CDR3: CASSLGERYEQYF; size: NA; J: TRBJ2-7; D: NA; V: TRBV10-3
DNA: TGTGCCAGCAGTAAGCAGGGGGCTAACTATGGCTACACCTTC; CDR3: CASSKQGANYGYTF; size: NA; J: TRBJ1-2; D: TRBD1; V: TRBV6-5
DNA: TGTGCCAGCAGCTTCGGGGGGAGGGACACTGAAGCTTTCTTT; CDR3: CASSFGGRDTEAFF; size: NA; J: TRBJ1-1; D: NA; V: TRBV7-6
DNA: TGTGCCAGCAGCCGATCGCCCGGGACAGAAGACGAGCAGTACTTC; CDR3: CASSRSPGTEDEQYF; size: NA; J: TRBJ2-7; D: TRBD1; V: TRBV11-1
DNA: TGTGCCAGCAGGAGGGAAGGCAATCAGCCCCAGCATTTT; CDR3: CASRREGNQPQHF; size: NA; J: TRBJ1-5; D: NA; V: TRBV2
DNA: TGCGCCAGCAGCTTGGTGGCAGGATCTAATTCACCCCTCCACTTT; CDR3: CASSLVAGSNSPLHF; size: NA; J: TRBJ1-6; D: NA; V: TRBV5-1
DNA: TGTGCCAGCAGTCGGACGGACCAAGAGACCCAGTACTTC; CDR3: CASSRTDQETQYF; size: NA; J: TRBJ2-5; D: NA; V: TRBV2
DNA: TGCGCCAGCAGCGGAAGCGGCATGACCCATTCAATCAATGAGCAGTTCTTC; CDR3: CASSGSGMTHSINEQFF; size: NA; J: TRBJ2-1; D: NA; V: TRBV5-1
DNA: TGTGCCAGCAGACCCCTTCTCGCGGGGGACCTCCAAGAGACCCAGTACTTC; CDR3: CASRPLLAGDLQETQYF; size: NA; J: TRBJ2-5; D: TRBD2; V: TRBV27
DNA: TGTGCCACCACAGGGGCCCTCTCTGGGGCCAACGTCCTGACTTTC; CDR3: CATTGALSGANVLTF; size: NA; J: TRBJ2-6; D: TRBD1; V: TRBV2
DNA: TGTGCCAGCAGCTTGGAGTTGAGTACGCAGTATTTT; CDR3: CASSLELSTQYF; size: NA; J: TRBJ2-3; D: NA; V: TRBV5-4
DNA: TGTGCCAGCAGCCGGGACAGTTACAATGAAAAACTGTTTTTT; CDR3: CASSRDSYNEKLFF; size: NA; J: TRBJ1-4; D: TRBD1; V: TRBV6-1
DNA: TGTGCCAGCAGAAGGGGTTCCAAAAACATTCAGTACTTC; CDR3: CASRRGSKNIQYF; size: NA; J: TRBJ2-4; D: NA; V: TRBV6-5
DNA: TGTGCCTGGAGTCGGGGTGTCGGCAGGGTGAACACTGAAGCTTTCTTT; CDR3: CAWSRGVGRVNTEAFF; size: few; J: TRBJ1-1; D: NA; V: TRBV30
DNA: TGTGCCAGCAGCTTGGGCCAAGAGGGCACTGAAGCTTTCTTT; CDR3: CASSLGQEGTEAFF; size: NA; J: TRBJ1-1; D: NA; V: TRBV5-6
DNA: TGTGCCAGCAGCTTCGGGCTGATAGCCAAAAACATTCAGTACTTC; CDR3: CASSFGLIAKNIQYF; size: once; J: TRBJ2-4; D: NA; V: TRBV7-8
DNA: TGTGCCAGTAATCAAAGGACACGGAGAAATGAAAAACTGTTTTTT; CDR3: CASNQRTRRNEKLFF; size: NA; J: TRBJ1-4; D: NA; V: TRBV19
DNA: TGTGCCAGCGGTGGATATGGCTACACCTTC; CDR3: CASGGYGYTF; size: NA; J: TRBJ1-2; D: NA; V: TRBV5-8
DNA: TGTGCCAGCAGTTACTCCGGGGGGAGTTGGGAGACCCAGTACTTC; CDR3: CASSYSGGSWETQYF; size: NA; J: TRBJ2-5; D: TRBD2; V: TRBV6-5
DNA: TGTGCCAGCAGTGCCCCAGGGGGGCGGGAAGCTTTCTTT; CDR3: CASSAPGGREAFF; size: NA; J: TRBJ1-1; D: TRBD1; V: TRBV6-1
DNA: TGCGCCAGCAGCTACATTACAGAAGAGCAGTTCTTC; CDR3: CASSYITEEQFF; size: few; J: TRBJ2-1; D: NA; V: TRBV5-1